The T cell receptor (beta chain) described here comes from a study of OX40 agonist ivuxolimab in advanced cancers. Findings and limits, study-wide: On average, CD8+ T cells showed a greater number of expanded clones than CD4+. Circulating CD4+ and CD8+ T cells showed clonal expansion by week 6 at 0.1 to 3.0 mg/kg.

The V gene's germline CDR1 is SGHTA and CDR2 FQGTGA. Between the trimmed V and J ends, which lost 2 bases and 0 bases, there was a span of 13 bases. This CDR3 spans 16 amino acids. Using immunoSEQ multiplex PCR, the repertoire was profiled, and TCRdb retains in-frame clones only, with some absent. The sample lists roughly 100,000 clones; 90% were seen once. A note on this clone: No antigen is known for it.

The origin of this receptor is an adult with an advanced solid tumor such as melanoma, head and neck, liver or kidney cancer. The material was CD4+ or CD8+ T cells sorted from blood, obtained in a trial of the OX40 agonist ivuxolimab. The chain couples TRBV7-3 to TRBJ1-1; D possibly corresponds to TRBD1 (5 bases). This CDR3 reads CASSLYPGRMNTEAFF. In DNA, the CDR3 is TGTGCCAGCAGCTTATACCCAGGGAGGATGAACACTGAAGCTTTCTTT.